The present T cell receptor (beta chain) was sequenced within a study of blood T cell repertoires in COVID-19. The CDR3 sequence is 18 residues long. Trimming cost V 1 base and J 4 bases; bases outside gene matches: 11. Germline V gene data show CDR1 as LGHNA and CDR2 as YNFKEQ. TCRdb keeps only in-frame clones here, not all; method: immunoSEQ multiplex PCR. The sample lists 88,000 or so clones; under 85% were seen once. The chain combines TRBV4-2 with TRBJ2-7; 12 bases map to TRBD2. The source is a human donor in a cohort sampled during active COVID-19. Sequencing was done on a sample of peripheral blood. This CDR3 reads CASSQAGGSLAGGYEQYF. CDR3 bases: TGTGCCAGCAGCCAAGCGGGGGGGTCCCTAGCGGGAGGGTACGAGCAGTACTTC.